This TCR beta chain is drawn from a study of PD-L1 blockade in urothelial cancer. Whole-study context: Samples of blood were analyzed 3 weeks (second dose) and 6 weeks after treatment start. Study findings and constraints: Better progression-free and overall survival followed lower pretreatment blood clonality.

This clone was recorded only once. As yet, its antigen is unknown. The CDR3 covers 13 residues. Losses at the gene ends were 7 bases for V and 5 bases for J; bases not matched to a gene: 10. Germline CDR1 is SQVTM and CDR2 is ANQGSEA. Time point noted: pretreatment peripheral blood. Synthetic TCR analog templates were added to each PCR reaction. Sequenced by immunoSEQ multiplex PCR; TCRdb stores in-frame clones only, minus some. The table shows 32,000 or so clones, with over 75% occurring only once. The clonotype was recovered from a man in his 60s with urothelial cancer. J is TRBJ2-5 and V is TRBV29-1; 7 bases fit TRBD2. Here the sequenced sample was PBMCs, taken around atezolizumab (anti-PD-L1) treatment. This CDR3 is CSGGGDGPETQYF. The CDR3 bases are TGCAGCGGGGGAGGGGACGGTCCGGAGACCCAGTACTTC. Based on the CDR3 plus reference TRBV29-1 and TRBJ2-5, the full variable domain is SAVISQKPSRDICQRGTSLTIQCQVDSQVTMMFWYRQQPGQSLTLIATANQGSEATYESGFVIDKFPISRPNLTFSTLTVSNMSPEDSSIYLCSGGGDGPETQYFGPGTRLLVL.